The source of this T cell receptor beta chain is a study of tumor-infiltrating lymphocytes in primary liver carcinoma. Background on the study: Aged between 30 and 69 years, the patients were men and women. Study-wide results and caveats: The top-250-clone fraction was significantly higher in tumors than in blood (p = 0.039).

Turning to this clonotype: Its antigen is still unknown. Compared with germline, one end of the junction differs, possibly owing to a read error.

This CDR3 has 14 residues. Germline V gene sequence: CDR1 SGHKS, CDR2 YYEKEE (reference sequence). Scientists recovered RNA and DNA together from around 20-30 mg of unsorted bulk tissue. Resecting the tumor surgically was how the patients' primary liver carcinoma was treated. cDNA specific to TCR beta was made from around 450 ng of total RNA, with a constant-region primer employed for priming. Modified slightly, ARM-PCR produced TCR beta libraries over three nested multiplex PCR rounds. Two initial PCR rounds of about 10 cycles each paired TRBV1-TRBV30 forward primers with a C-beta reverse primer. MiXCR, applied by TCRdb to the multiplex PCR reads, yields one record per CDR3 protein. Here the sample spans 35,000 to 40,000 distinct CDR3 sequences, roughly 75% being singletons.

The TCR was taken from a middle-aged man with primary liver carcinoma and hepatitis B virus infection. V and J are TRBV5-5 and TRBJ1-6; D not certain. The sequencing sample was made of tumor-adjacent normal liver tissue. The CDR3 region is CASSFDPIGSPLHF. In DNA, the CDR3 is TGTGCCAGTAGCTTCGACCCCATAGGTTCACCCCTCCACTTT.